This T cell receptor beta chain was identified in a study of beta chain features in type 1 diabetes. Notes on the study in general: Moderate yet significant TCRB CDR3 shortening was seen in Type 1 diabetes patients in all four CD4+ subsets.

Germline-derived CDR1 and CDR2 are SGHNT and YYREEE (reference sequence). This CDR3 is built from 18 residues. J was trimmed by 6 bases and V by 3 bases; bases with no gene match: 12. The entirety of the isolated RNA underwent reverse transcription, so expressed TCRB transcripts were sequenced. Profiled with immunoSEQ multiplex PCR; TCRdb holds only in-frame clones, not every one. The sample contains 160,000 or so clones, around 8.3% of which appear only once. With regard to this clone: The antigen remains undetermined.

Sequenced sample: central memory CD4+ T cells from blood. V and J are TRBV5-4 and TRBJ2-1; TRBD2 aligns across 13 bases. This receptor was identified in a young woman with type 1 diabetes. This chain's CDR3 is CASSSRLAGGSSGNEQFF. The CDR3 nucleotides are TGTGCCAGCAGCTCCCGACTAGCGGGAGGAAGTAGTGGCAATGAGCAGTTCTTC. The whole variable domain, filled in from reference TRBV5-4 and TRBJ2-1, reads ETGVTQSPTHLIKTRGQQVTLRCSSQSGHNTVSWYQQALGQGPQFIFQYYREEENGRGNFPPRFSGLQFPNYSSELNVNALELDDSALYLCASSSRLAGGSSGNEQFFGPGTRLTVL.